This T cell receptor beta chain is from a study of metastatic and nonmetastatic thyroid tumors. Study information: Malignant and benign thyroid patients had repertoires compared in peripheral blood and tumor or nodule tissue.

The entire patient cohort was treatment-naive prior to thyroid surgery. From the PCR reads, TCRdb re-called clones with MiXCR. The sample has about 15,000 clones, roughly a quarter seen once. Study outcomes and limitations: Benign nodules were reported to have significantly lower TCR beta diversity than malignant thyroid tumors, in blood and tumor.

CDR1 and CDR2 (germline): LNHNV, YYDKDF (reference sequence). V lost 8 bases and J lost 8, with 13 bases in between. The CDR3 loop spans 13 amino acids. Points on this clone: Antigen unknown.

The TCR originated in a female donor with papillary thyroid cancer or a benign thyroid nodule (not recorded which). Some clones in this sample may be carry-over from other donors' samples. The rearrangement joins TRBV15 to TRBJ1-6; perhaps TRBD1 as D (5 bases). The sequencing sample was made of adjacent normal tissue. CDR3 in DNA: TGTGCCACCTCCAGGGCTCATGATTCACCCCTCCACTTT. Its protein product is CATSRAHDSPLHF.